This T cell receptor (beta chain) was recorded in a study of blood T cell repertoires in COVID-19. About the study: Spain, Italy and the United States supplied samples that represented acute and convalescent COVID-19. Sample material is recorded as cDNA or gDNA derived from T cells, B-cell-depleted T cells, or PBMCs.

Authors' data handling: Estimation of nucleated cell counts relied on the amplification of reference gene primers. Only in-frame clones appear in the TCRdb table, and some are missing; sequencing was by immunoSEQ multiplex PCR. The V and J calls and clone size were taken over from that table, and D and trimming were inferred from the DNA. The repertoire holds 300,000 to 400,000 clones, with about nine tenths as singletons. Those enrolled in Seattle joined during active infection and were followed longitudinally afterward. The CDR3 is made up of 16 amino acids. The germline gives CDR1 KGHDR, CDR2 SFDVKD. The ends lost 4 bases at V and 2 bases at J; junction bases unmatched: 4.

The sample comprised peripheral blood. The chain links TRBV24-1 to TRBJ2-1, with TRBD1 matching over 10 bases. The sequence derives from a woman in her forties or fifties with COVID-19, enrolled during active disease. This chain's CDR3 is CATSDSGTGAYNEQFF. The DNA of the CDR3 is TGTGCCACCAGTGACTCCGGGACAGGGGCCTACAATGAGCAGTTCTTC.